This TCR beta chain emerged from a study of blood T cell repertoires in COVID-19. The wider study: Collection of acute and convalescent COVID-19 samples took place in the United States, Italy and Spain.

The assay was immunoSEQ multiplex PCR, and TCRdb's table has in-frame clones only and misses some. The repertoire holds under 200,000 clones, with over 70% as singletons. V was pared by 5 bases and J by 8 bases, with 9 bases of the junction left unmatched. The CDR3 is 14 amino acids. CDR1 is SGHRS and CDR2 is YFSETQ in the germline V gene. The origin of this receptor is a woman aged 55-69 years who had recovered from COVID-19. The rearrangement links TRBV5-1 to TRBJ1-5; TRBD1 matches 8 bases. Sequencing input: PBMCs or T cells enriched from blood (not recorded which). As DNA, the CDR3 is TGCGCCAGCAGGCGTGCAGGGGGCTTTAAGCCCCAGCATTTT. Translated: CASRRAGGFKPQHF.